These 23 T cell receptor beta chains share one sample of origin, sequenced in a study of a mutant IDH1 vaccine in newly diagnosed glioma. The assay was immunoSEQ multiplex PCR, and TCRdb's table has in-frame clones only and misses some. The repertoire holds roughly 70,000 clones, 70% to 90% seen once, with roughly 2.6% in the top ten. Time point defined: baseline, week 1 (first vaccination visit). As for treatment: pre-vaccination baseline after standard-of-care therapy. The sequenced sample was PBMCs, obtained from a glioma patient treated with radiotherapy, temozolomide or both. These TCRs come from a man under 40 with glioma.

CDR3 nucleotide sequence: TGTGCCAGCAGTTATAACCTGGGGTTTAGCGCAGATACGCAGTATTTT. It encodes CASSYNLGFSADTQYF. This chain joins TRBV6-5 and TRBJ2-3, with D possibly matching TRBD2 (5 bases). CDR3 length equals 16 residues. CDR1 MNHEY and CDR2 SVGAGI come from the germline V gene. Trimming shortened V by 3 bases and J by 4 bases, and 17 bases separated the two germline ends.

This clone was seen more than once but under ten times. The rearrangement joins TRBV6-1 to TRBJ1-5; 7 bases agree with TRBD1. The V gene's germline CDR1 is MNHNS and CDR2 SASEGT. This CDR3 is 12 amino acids long. V shed 8 bases and J 3 bases; nucleotides not matched to a gene: 1. The CDR3 coding sequence is TGTGCCAGCGGACAGGCCAATCAGCCCCAGCATTTT. This sequence encodes CASGQANQPQHF.

The chain employs TRBV7-9 and TRBJ1-4, with TRBD1 matching over 10 bases. There are 14 residues in the CDR3. V lost 1 base and J lost 7; bases outside the gene matches: 0. Germline V CDR1 and CDR2: SEHNR, FQNEAQ (reference sequence). CDR3 in DNA: TGTGCCAGCAGCTTAGGGACAGGGGGTGAAAAACTGTTTTTT. The encoded protein is CASSLGTGGEKLFF. Combining the CDR3 with reference TRBV7-9 and TRBJ1-4 gives the whole variable domain DTGVSQNPRHKITKRGQNVTFRCDPISEHNRLYWYRQTLGQGPEFLTYFQNEAQLEKSRLLSDRFSAERPKGSFSTLEIQRTEQGDSAMYLCASSLGTGGEKLFFGSGTQLSVL.

The chain has TRBV4-1 and TRBJ2-2; 10 nucleotides agree with TRBD1. Germline assignment: CDR1 MGHRA and CDR2 YSYEKL. CDR3 size: 14 residues. The junction had 4 bases not matched to a gene; V was cut back by 7 bases and J by 5 bases. As DNA, the CDR3 is TGCGCCAGCACCCGGACAGGGGGAACCGGGGAGCTGTTTTTT. Protein sequence: CASTRTGGTGELFF.

This clone has a handful of counts. A junction end diverges from the germline sequence, so it may reflect a read error. The rearrangement joins TRBV2 to TRBJ1-5; 9 nucleotides align to TRBD1. The germline gives CDR1 SNHLY, CDR2 FYNNEI. The CDR3 runs 13 residues. CDR3 loop: CQQWGQGNQPQHF. For the CDR3, the DNA is TGCCAGCAGTGGGGACAGGGAAATCAGCCCCAGCATTTT.

The rearrangement uses TRBV7-8 and TRBJ1-6; possibly TRBD1 for D (5 bases). Trimming removed 2 bases from V and 5 bases from J, with 22 bases in between. The CDR3 sequence is 19 residues long. CDR1 is SGHVS and CDR2 is FQNEAQ in the germline V gene. CDR3 residues: CASSLFSTGPEMDNSPLHF. DNA for the CDR3: TGTGCCAGCAGCTTATTCTCTACGGGACCGGAGATGGATAATTCACCCCTCCACTTT.

A single count supports this clone. The V and J genes are TRBV6-6 and TRBJ2-3; D possibly corresponds to TRBD1 (6 bases). Germline V gene sequence: CDR1 MNHNY, CDR2 SVGAGI (reference sequence). Trimming pared 4 bases from V and 2 bases from J, leaving 13 bases between. The CDR3 length is 15 residues. CDR3 sequence reads: CASSLIGQLTDTQYF. In nucleotides, the CDR3 is TGTGCCAGCAGTTTGATTGGACAGCTCACAGATACGCAGTATTTT.

The V call is TRBV6-5, the J call TRBJ1-5, with 8 bases identical to TRBD1. The CDR3 sequence is 15 residues long. J was trimmed by 4 bases and V by 6 bases; bases with no gene match: 8. CDR1 MNHEY and CDR2 SVGAGI come from the germline V gene. CDR3 region: CASRPGQGENQPQHF. CDR3 bases: TGTGCCAGCAGGCCCGGACAGGGTGAAAATCAGCCCCAGCATTTT.

The chain is built from TRBV7-9 and TRBJ1-1, with TRBD1 matching over 7 bases. The V and J ends lost 5 bases and 1 base, in that order; junction bases with no gene match: 7. The CDR3 spans 15 residues. The germline V gene has CDR1 SEHNR and CDR2 FQNEAQ (reference sequence). The CDR3 reads CASSIRQGGNTEAFF. CDR3 DNA: TGTGCCAGCAGCATCCGACAGGGAGGGAACACTGAAGCTTTCTTT.

The genes are TRBV5-6 and TRBJ2-2, with 7 positions matching TRBD1. The J segment lost 4 bases and the V segment lost 2 bases, leaving 5 bases of the junction unmatched. Germline CDR1 SGHDT, CDR2 YYEEEE. The CDR3 sequence is 15 residues long. CDR3 sequence: CASSFVRGRTGELFF. For the CDR3, the DNA is TGTGCCAGCAGCTTCGTTAGGGGGCGCACCGGGGAGCTGTTTTTT.

V is TRBV7-9 and J is TRBJ1-6; D uncertain. The CDR3 length is 13 residues. In germline, CDR1 is SEHNR, CDR2 FQNEAQ (reference sequence). The V end lost 0 bases, the J end lost 9 bases, and 6 bases lay between the germline ends. CDR3 sequence reads: CASSLARLSPLHF. CDR3 sequence (DNA): TGTGCCAGCAGCTTAGCACGACTTTCACCCCTCCACTTT.

The chain recombines TRBV6-1 with TRBJ2-7; the D call may be TRBD1 or TRBD2 (5 bases each). Between the trimmed V and J ends, which lost 7 bases and 2 bases, there was a span of 18 bases. This CDR3 contains 15 residues. In germline, CDR1 is MNHNS, CDR2 SASEGT. CDR3 residues: CASTYRDRITYEQYF. The CDR3 DNA follows: TGTGCCAGCACCTACCGGGACCGAATAACCTACGAGCAGTACTTC.

This chain connects TRBV2 to TRBJ1-1; D gene uncertain. This CDR3 comprises 13 residues. Germline CDR1 SNHLY, CDR2 FYNNEI. The germline V and J ends were trimmed by 6 bases and 0 bases, with 8 bases remaining between them. This CDR3 is CASSSIMNTEAFF. CDR3 DNA: TGTGCCAGCAGCTCGATTATGAACACTGAAGCTTTCTTT.

The chain has TRBV27 and TRBJ2-2; weak D call: TRBD2 (6 bases). The germline V gene has CDR1 MNHEY and CDR2 SMNVEV (reference sequence). Trimming shortened V by 5 bases and J by 7 bases, and 11 bases separated the two germline ends. The CDR3 is 13 amino acids. The chain's CDR3 is CASSPGGFGELFF. The CDR3 DNA reads as TGTGCCAGCAGTCCCGGGGGTTTCGGGGAGCTGTTTTTT.

This clone was found once. The V and J genes are TRBV7-2 and TRBJ1-2; no reliable D call. CDR1 SGHTA and CDR2 FQGNSA come from the germline V gene. The CDR3 extends over 13 amino acids. The germline V and J ends were trimmed by 1 base and 4 bases, with 7 bases remaining between them. The CDR3, as DNA: TGTGCCAGCAGCTTAGGCACAGCCTATGGCTACACCTTC. Translated: CASSLGTAYGYTF.

This chain links TRBV30 with TRBJ1-3; D unclear. V shed 5 bases and J shed 4 bases, with 15 bases lying between them. Germline lookup yields CDR1 GTSNPN and CDR2 SVGIG (reference sequence). The CDR3 sequence is 14 residues long. The CDR3 DNA reads TGTGCCTGGGGCCAATGGGATTCAGGAAACACCATATATTTT. Encoded protein: CAWGQWDSGNTIYF.

This chain connects TRBV30 to TRBJ1-4; TRBD1 is a possible D gene (6 bases). CDR3 length equals 15 residues. Germline assignment: CDR1 GTSNPN and CDR2 SVGIG (reference sequence). Trimming took 1 base from V and 2 from J, leaving 11 bases between them. CDR3 amino acids: CAWSARTATNEKLFF. The CDR3 DNA reads TGTGCCTGGAGTGCCCGGACAGCTACTAATGAAAAACTGTTTTTT.

The rearrangement uses TRBV7-6 and TRBJ2-7, with TRBD2 matching 8 bases. This CDR3 spans 16 amino acids. The V segment lost 4 bases and the J segment 3 bases; nucleotides outside the gene matches: 11. The germline V gene encodes CDR1 SGHVS and CDR2 FNYEAQ. The CDR3 region is CASSSPGGAGYYEQYF. In DNA, the CDR3 is TGTGCCAGCAGCTCCCCGGGGGGGGCAGGATACTACGAGCAGTACTTC.

The genes are TRBV5-1 and TRBJ1-3; tentatively, D is TRBD1 (5 bases). This CDR3 comprises 14 residues. Germline V gene lookup returns CDR1 SGHRS and CDR2 YFSETQ. V was cut by 4 bases and J by 4 bases, with 12 bases left in between. For the CDR3, the DNA is TGCGCCAGCAGCCCCCGGGACGGAGGAAACACCATATATTTT. Its translation: CASSPRDGGNTIYF.

The chain employs TRBV6-6 and TRBJ2-7, with 12 bases identical to TRBD2. The germline CDR1 and CDR2 sequences are MNHNY and SVGAGI (reference sequence). This CDR3 has 15 residues. V was clipped by 3 bases and J by 2 bases; unmatched bases: 2. As DNA, the CDR3 is TGTGCCAGCAGTTATACTAGCGGGGGGACCTACGAGCAGTACTTC. Residues: CASSYTSGGTYEQYF.

This chain uses TRBV6-1 with TRBJ1-1, with D hard to call. The CDR3 runs to 11 residues. Germline V gene data show CDR1 as MNHNS and CDR2 as SASEGT. Between the trimmed V and J ends, which lost 5 bases and 10 bases, there was a span of 11 bases. CDR3 bases: TGTGCCAGCAGTTATAAACGGACAGCTTTCTTT. Its protein is CASSYKRTAFF.

The V gene is TRBV27, the J gene TRBJ1-5, with a tentative D call TRBD1 (6 bases). Germline V lookup: CDR1 MNHEY, CDR2 SMNVEV (reference sequence). This CDR3 spans 14 amino acids. V lost 2 bases to trimming and J lost 7 bases, with 12 bases between them. As DNA, the CDR3 is TGTGCCAGCAGTTTAAGGGGGGCGCGGCAGCCCCAGCATTTT. As protein: CASSLRGARQPQHF.

This clone was seen once. The V gene is TRBV7-9, the J gene TRBJ1-3, with 7 positions matching TRBD1. V lost 7 bases, J lost 0 bases, and 12 bases stayed unmatched. This CDR3 comprises 17 residues. The germline gives CDR1 SEHNR, CDR2 FQNEAQ (reference sequence). CDR3 sequence (DNA): TGTGCCAGCACCGGTACCCGGGACAGTCACTCTGGAAACACCATATATTTT. Protein product: CASTGTRDSHSGNTIYF.